These 15 T cell receptor beta chains share one sample of origin, sequenced in a study of CD8+ T cells in alopecia areata. RNA, once extracted, was reverse transcribed into cDNA for use as the sequencing template. The assay was immunoSEQ multiplex PCR, and TCRdb's table has in-frame clones only and misses some. This sample has about 120,000 clones; roughly 55% occur once, and the top ten carry 5.7%. The treatment was: oral pan-JAK inhibitor, 5-10 mg twice daily. The source was CD4+ T cells sorted from blood, collected at week 4, from a patient treated with tofacitinib. Every receptor here comes from a human donor with alopecia areata.

This clone was seen more than once but under ten times. The rearrangement joins TRBV30 to TRBJ2-5; D is ambiguous. The CDR3 consists of 13 residues. Germline V gives CDR1 GTSNPN, CDR2 SVGIG (reference sequence). V lost 5 bases, J lost 1 base, and 11 bases lay in between. The CDR3 nucleotides read TGTGCCTGGTCGGTCAGGCTCCAAGAGACCCAGTACTTC. It encodes CAWSVRLQETQYF.

The chain is built from TRBV7-9 and TRBJ1-2, with no clear D. This CDR3 has 11 amino acids. V lost 5 bases and J 7 bases, leaving 8 bases between the germline ends. CDR1 is SEHNR and CDR2 is FQNEAQ in the germline V gene (reference sequence). The CDR3 DNA sequence: TGTGCCAGCAGCCTAAGGGCTGGCTACACCTTC. It is translated as CASSLRAGYTF.

This clone was observed a handful of times. V is TRBV10-3 and J is TRBJ1-2, with 10 bases that match TRBD1. This CDR3 comprises 15 residues. Looked up from germline, CDR1 is ENHRY and CDR2 is SYGVKD. J was trimmed by 7 bases and V by 10 bases; bases with no gene match: 15. CDR3 residues: CASSNTAGQGFGYTF. CDR3 sequence (DNA): TGTGCCAGCAGCAATACGGCGGGACAGGGGTTTGGCTACACCTTC.

This clone appeared once. The chain recombines TRBV29-1 with TRBJ1-1, with D perhaps matching TRBD1 (6 bases). Trimming stripped 7 bases from V and 5 bases from J, with 20 bases between. The CDR3 runs to 14 residues. CDR1 is SQVTM and CDR2 is ANQGSEA in the germline V gene. This chain's CDR3 is CSARQATGGTEAFF. The CDR3 DNA follows: TGCAGCGCTAGACAGGCCACGGGAGGAACTGAAGCTTTCTTT.

This clone appeared a few times. The J gene is TRBJ2-2, the V gene TRBV28, with a weak D call TRBD2 (6 bases). The CDR3 extends over 14 amino acids. Germline V gene sequence: CDR1 MDHEN, CDR2 SYDVKM. Trimming took 6 bases from V and 1 from J, leaving 9 bases between them. Here the CDR3 reads CASRRDLNTGELFF. Written as DNA, the CDR3 is TGTGCCAGCAGACGGGACTTGAACACCGGGGAGCTGTTTTTT.

This rearrangement joins TRBV5-6 to TRBJ2-3; D is ambiguous. The germline V gene has CDR1 SGHDT and CDR2 YYEEEE. V lost 4 bases, J lost 3 bases, and 3 bases lay in between. CDR3 size: 11 residues. The CDR3 nucleotides are TGTGCCAGCAGCCGTACAGATACGCAGTATTTT. As protein: CASSRTDTQYF. Combining the CDR3 with reference TRBV5-6 and TRBJ2-3 gives the whole variable domain DAGVTQSPTHLIKTRGQQVTLRCSPKSGHDTVSWYQQALGQGPQFIFQYYEEEERQRGNFPDRFSGHQFPNYSSELNVNALLLGDSALYLCASSRTDTQYFGPGTRLTVL.

J is TRBJ2-1 and V is TRBV2; the D is unclear. Germline CDR1 is SNHLY and CDR2 is FYNNEI. This CDR3 contains 12 residues. The V end lost 5 bases, the J end lost 9 bases, and 11 bases lay between the germline ends. CDR3 bases: TGTGCCAGCAGTTATGCCGGGCTTGAGCAGTTCTTC. Amino acid sequence: CASSYAGLEQFF.

This clone has only a few counts. V usage is TRBV6-6 and J usage is TRBJ1-5; tentatively, D is TRBD1 (6 bases). This CDR3 is 15 amino acids long. Germline V gives CDR1 MNHNY, CDR2 SVGAGI (reference sequence). Trimming pared 5 bases from V and 4 bases from J, leaving 15 bases between. The CDR3 sequence: CASSQLGGGNQPQHF. As DNA, the CDR3 is TGTGCCAGCAGTCAACTAGGGGGGGGAAATCAGCCCCAGCATTTT.

Many counts were recorded for this clone. The chain uses TRBV10-3 and TRBJ1-1, with D possibly being TRBD1 (5 bases). Trimming cost V 11 bases and J 1 base, with 17 bases left between them. This CDR3 has 14 residues. Germline V CDR1 and CDR2: ENHRY, SYGVKD. CDR3 residues: CAARTGGANTEAFF. The CDR3 coding sequence is TGTGCCGCCCGAACGGGGGGAGCGAACACTGAAGCTTTCTTT.

The CDR3 reads CAWSQGAGEQYF. The CDR3 nucleotides are TGTGCCTGGAGTCAGGGGGCGGGCGAGCAGTACTTC. J is TRBJ2-7 and V is TRBV30; 8 nucleotides agree with TRBD1. Unmatched junction bases numbered 3, after V lost 2 bases and J lost 6 bases. Germline-derived CDR1 and CDR2 are GTSNPN and SVGIG (reference sequence). This CDR3 region has 12 residues.

The chain joins TRBV30 to TRBJ2-6; D might be TRBD1 (5 bases). The length of the CDR3 is 14 residues. V gave up 5 bases and J gave up 4 bases, with 12 bases separating them. Germline V gives CDR1 GTSNPN, CDR2 SVGIG (reference sequence). CDR3 nucleotides: TGTGCCTGGGCTTTCAAGGGGGGGGCCAACGTCCTGACTTTC. The encoded protein is CAWAFKGGANVLTF.

The chain is built from TRBV7-8 and TRBJ2-3; 10 nucleotides line up with TRBD1. V dropped 4 bases and J dropped 4; count of bases not matched to a gene: 2. The germline V gene has CDR1 SGHVS and CDR2 FQNEAQ. This CDR3 region has 14 residues. The CDR3 loop is CASSSGTGADTQYF. The CDR3 nucleotides read TGTGCCAGCAGCTCCGGGACAGGGGCAGATACGCAGTATTTT.

The chain links TRBV5-1 to TRBJ2-2; maybe TRBD2 (6 bases). CDR1 and CDR2 from the germline V gene are SGHRS and YFSETQ. V was clipped by 0 bases and J by 3 bases, with 9 bases between them. The CDR3 consists of 15 residues. DNA of the CDR3: TGCGCCAGCAGCTTGGACGGGGAGGACACCGGGGAGCTGTTTTTT. It codes for CASSLDGEDTGELFF.

The chain joins TRBV27 to TRBJ1-5; D unclear. V was clipped by 2 bases and J by 2 bases, with 10 bases between them. This CDR3 is 15 amino acids long. CDR1 is MNHEY and CDR2 is SMNVEV in the germline V gene (reference sequence). The CDR3 region has the DNA TGTGCCAGCAGTTTAAGGTATACAGGCAATCAGCCCCAGCATTTT. Translated, it gives CASSLRYTGNQPQHF.

The rearrangement links TRBV5-4 to TRBJ2-6, with D possibly matching TRBD2 (6 bases). The CDR3 totals 15 residues. The V end lost 4 bases, the J end lost 0 bases, and 8 bases lay between the germline ends. Germline V gives CDR1 SGHNT, CDR2 YYREEE (reference sequence). In nucleotides, the CDR3 is TGTGCCAGCAGCAAGGAGGGCTCTGGGGCCAACGTCCTGACTTTC. This sequence encodes CASSKEGSGANVLTF.